The subject of this entry is one T cell receptor beta chain. The sample is drawn from a study of blood T cell repertoires in COVID-19. Profiled with immunoSEQ multiplex PCR; TCRdb holds only in-frame clones, not every one. Among 450,000 or so clones listed, about 90% were seen once. The sequence was obtained from a man aged 18 to 35 who had recovered from COVID-19. The sample was PBMCs or T cells enriched from blood (not recorded which).

The CDR3 sequence is CASSSDSTSTDTQYF. In nucleotides, the CDR3 is TGTGCCAGCAGCTCTGACTCGACTAGCACAGATACGCAGTATTTT. V gene TRBV3-1 (or the pseudogene TRBV3-2) combines with J gene TRBJ2-3; D is ambiguous. In germline, CDR1 is LGHDT, CDR2 YNNKEL (reference sequence). Trimming pared 5 bases from V and 0 bases from J, leaving 12 bases between. The CDR3 contains 15 residues.